Each of the 9 T cell receptor beta chains below was sequenced from the same sample in a study of OX40 agonist ivuxolimab in advanced cancers. Assay used: immunoSEQ multiplex PCR; TCRdb lists only in-frame clones, some missing. The sample holds under 25,000 clones, about four fifths seen once. The sample in question was CD4+ or CD8+ T cells sorted from blood, obtained in a trial of the OX40 agonist ivuxolimab. The receptors shown here come from an adult with an advanced solid tumor such as melanoma, head and neck, liver or kidney cancer.

The gene calls are TRBV28 and TRBJ1-4; D might be TRBD1 (6 bases). V lost 6 bases and J 6 bases, leaving 17 bases between the germline ends. The germline V gene encodes CDR1 MDHEN and CDR2 SYDVKM. This CDR3 spans 15 amino acids. CDR3 sequence reads: CASSPGTGADEKLFF. The CDR3 DNA sequence: TGTGCCAGCAGCCCTGGGACGGGGGCCGATGAAAAACTGTTTTTT.

The DNA of the CDR3 is TGTGCCAGCAGCTCGGCGACTAGCCCTCCCGGCGAGCAGTACTTC. Translation: CASSSATSPPGEQYF. The J gene is TRBJ2-7, the V gene TRBV7-8, with 7 positions matching TRBD2. This CDR3 comprises 15 residues. Germline V gives CDR1 SGHVS, CDR2 FQNEAQ. The V segment lost 4 bases and the J segment 6 bases; nucleotides outside the gene matches: 12.

The chain is built from TRBV10-1 and TRBJ2-1, with 7 bases matching TRBD2. Per the germline V gene, CDR1 is WNHNN and CDR2 is SYGVQD (reference sequence). The CDR3 has 15 residues. J was trimmed by 4 bases and V by 3 bases; bases with no gene match: 6. CDR3 bases: TGCGCCAGCAGTGATCGGACGGGAGGTTACAATGAGCAGTTCTTC. Translating it yields CASSDRTGGYNEQFF.

This clone was recorded a few times. The V gene is TRBV9, the J gene TRBJ2-4; D unresolved. The CDR3 has 14 amino acids. Trimming took off 0 bases at V and 1 base at J, with 5 bases between the two ends. Germline-derived CDR1 and CDR2 are SGDLS and YYNGEE. CDR3 sequence: CASSVGSAKNIQYF. CDR3 nucleotide sequence: TGTGCCAGCAGCGTAGGGTCCGCCAAAAACATTCAGTACTTC. The variable domain in full, with the rest retrieved from reference TRBV9 and TRBJ2-4, is DSGVTQTPKHLITATGQRVTLRCSPRSGDLSVYWYQQSLDQGLQFLIQYYNGEERAKGNILERFSAQQFPDLHSELNLSSLELGDSALYFCASSVGSAKNIQYFGAGTRLSVL.

The chain joins TRBV29-1 to TRBJ2-5; TRBD2 is a possible D gene (7 bases). V lost 2 bases, J lost 2 bases, and 18 bases lay in between. Germline CDR1 reads SQVTM; CDR2 reads ANQGSEA. CDR3 length equals 16 residues. In nucleotides, the CDR3 is TGCAGCGTTGAATCCATCCCGGGGGGCTCACAAGAGACCCAGTACTTC. Protein product: CSVESIPGGSQETQYF.

As DNA, the CDR3 is TGTGCCAGCAGTTTCGGGACCTCCCAAGAGACCCAGTACTTC. Its translation: CASSFGTSQETQYF. The chain employs TRBV27 and TRBJ2-5; D may correspond to TRBD1 or TRBD2 (5 bases each). V lost 3 bases, J lost 1 base, and 9 bases lay in between. Germline lookup yields CDR1 MNHEY and CDR2 SMNVEV (reference sequence). The CDR3 spans 14 residues.

The chain carries TRBV29-1 and TRBJ1-1; tentatively, D is TRBD1 (5 bases). Per germline, CDR1 SQVTM and CDR2 ANQGSEA. This CDR3 spans 13 amino acids. The V end lost 2 bases, the J end lost 4 bases, and 11 bases lay between the germline ends. The CDR3 sequence: CSVEPGLGTEAFF. The CDR3 coding sequence is TGCAGCGTTGAACCAGGGCTAGGCACTGAAGCTTTCTTT.

The table lists this clone with a few counts. Its ends do not fully match the called genes, so a read error is possible. CDR3 coding DNA: TGCGCCAGCAGCCAAGATCACGCCTCAGGGGCTAGCTATGGCTACACCTTC. This sequence encodes CASSQDHASGASYGYTF. J is TRBJ1-2 and V is TRBV5-4, with a possible D match to TRBD1 (6 bases). The CDR3 covers 17 residues. Germline CDR1 reads SGHNT; CDR2 reads YYREEE (reference sequence).

This clone came up a few times. Other DNA sequences from this sample encode an identical CDR3 as well. The chain is built from TRBV28 and TRBJ1-5; 9 nucleotides match TRBD1. Germline V gene data show CDR1 as MDHEN and CDR2 as SYDVKM. The CDR3 loop spans 15 amino acids. Germline trimming cut 2 bases from V and 6 bases from J; bases unmatched to any gene: 5. The CDR3 here is CASSLGQGFRQPQHF. CDR3 in DNA: TGTGCCAGCAGTTTAGGACAGGGGTTTCGTCAGCCCCAGCATTTT.